A single sample gave rise to the 26 T cell receptor beta chains below, sequenced in a study of blood T cells in healthy people across ages. PCR was performed a second time for about 7 to 11 cycles using a sample-barcoded 5' primer and a J-beta primer mix. One entry per CDR3 protein, called by TCRdb with MiXCR from the 5' RACE reads. This table holds approximately 2,000,000 distinct CDR3 sequences, more than 35% found once. The specimen sequenced was blood. The receptors stem from a human donor in good health.

This clonotype was observed a handful of times. The rearrangement uses TRBV7-9 and TRBJ1-5, with 8 positions matching TRBD1. J gave up 1 base and V 6 bases, and 8 bases lay outside the gene matches. Germline assignment: CDR1 SEHNR and CDR2 FQNEAQ (reference sequence). The CDR3 covers 16 residues. CDR3 in amino acids: CASRFEQGGSNQPQHF. The DNA for the CDR3 is TGTGCCAGCAGGTTCGAACAGGGGGGAAGCAATCAGCCCCAGCATTTT.

Comments on this clonotype: A much larger clone is a single base away; this may be a read error. This CDR3 is CATVTSGGYTDTQYF. Written as DNA, the CDR3 is TGTGCCACCGTGACTAGCGGGGGGTACACAGATACGCAGTATTTT. This chain links TRBV6-5 with TRBJ2-3; 13 nucleotides match TRBD2. The V and J ends lost 10 bases and 2 bases, in that order; junction bases with no gene match: 6. The CDR3 contains 15 residues. Germline CDR1 and CDR2: MNHEY and SVGAGI.

The table lists this clonotype with a few counts. CDR3 DNA sequence: TGCGCCAGCAGCTTGGAGCCGGGCCAATTCTACAATGAGCAGTTCTTC. The encoded protein is CASSLEPGQFYNEQFF. The chain combines TRBV5-1 with TRBJ2-1; D unclear. Trimming left V 0 bases short and J 3 bases short, with 13 bases between. The CDR3 is 16 residues long. The germline gives CDR1 SGHRS, CDR2 YFSETQ.

This clonotype was counted only a few times. This sequence joins TRBV29-1 and TRBJ2-3; either TRBD1 or TRBD2 may supply D (5 bases each). The V gene lost 2 bases and the J gene lost 3 bases, with 12 bases spanning the gap. This CDR3 contains 14 residues. Germline loops: CDR1 SQVTM, CDR2 ANQGSEA. The CDR3 DNA reads as TGCAGCGTTGAAATCAGGGAGAGGACAGATACGCAGTATTTT. Translating it yields CSVEIRERTDTQYF.

V usage is TRBV7-2 and J usage is TRBJ2-1; 7 bases align to TRBD1. The CDR3 runs to 14 residues. The trim removed 5 bases at V and 5 bases at J, leaving 6 bases unmatched. Germline V CDR1 and CDR2: SGHTA, FQGNSA. The CDR3 region is CASSSRDRHNEQFF. The DNA for the CDR3 is TGTGCCAGCAGCAGCCGGGACAGACACAATGAGCAGTTCTTC.

In its sample, this clonotype was seen a few times. The chain has TRBV10-3 and TRBJ2-1; TRBD1 or TRBD2 may be the D gene (5 bases each). The CDR3 sequence is 13 residues long. Germline V CDR1 and CDR2: ENHRY, SYGVKD. The V end was cut by 6 bases, the J end by 8 bases, with 14 bases between. The CDR3 coding sequence is TGTGCCATCAGGGGGCTAGCTGTCGATGAGCAGTTCTTC. Translation gives CAIRGLAVDEQFF.

V is TRBV20-1 and J is TRBJ2-3; 12 positions agree with TRBD2. This CDR3 is 18 amino acids long. With 5 bases clipped from V and 2 bases from J, the junction kept 14 bases outside the gene matches. Germline V gene lookup returns CDR1 DFQATT and CDR2 SNEGSKA (reference sequence). The CDR3 sequence is CSAPTRPLAGGSTDTQYF. The CDR3 region has the DNA TGCAGTGCTCCCACGAGGCCACTAGCGGGGGGATCCACAGATACGCAGTATTTT.

The V gene is TRBV9, the J gene TRBJ1-5; 9 nucleotides line up with TRBD1. The CDR3 is 16 residues long. In germline, CDR1 is SGDLS, CDR2 YYNGEE. The V and J ends lost 3 bases and 1 base, in that order; junction bases with no gene match: 5. DNA for the CDR3: TGTGCCAGCAGCGCCGGGACAGGGATAAGCAATCAGCCCCAGCATTTT. Residues: CASSAGTGISNQPQHF.

V is TRBV12-3 or TRBV12-4 and J is TRBJ2-1; 7 positions agree with TRBD2. The ends lost 6 bases at V and 7 bases at J; junction bases unmatched: 15. This CDR3 has 16 amino acids. The CDR3 sequence: CASRVFGGGKRNEQFF. In nucleotides, the CDR3 is TGTGCCAGCAGGGTTTTTGGGGGGGGAAAAAGGAATGAGCAGTTCTTC.

The V gene is TRBV20-1, the J gene TRBJ2-4; no clear D. TRBJ2-7 explains the end of the DNA better; the J call may be wrong. Germline V CDR1 and CDR2: DFQATT, SNEGSKA (reference sequence). The length of the CDR3 is 12 residues. CDR3 protein: CSASSRSYEQYF. The CDR3 DNA follows: TGCAGTGCTAGCTCCAGAAGCTACGAGCAGTACTTC.

This clonotype has a handful of counts. The gene calls are TRBV4-1 and TRBJ1-5; D gene ambiguous. The CDR3 extends over 15 amino acids. Trimming pared 4 bases from V and 3 bases from J, leaving 13 bases between. Germline V gene data show CDR1 as MGHRA and CDR2 as YSYEKL. The CDR3 DNA follows: TGCGCCAGCAGCCTGAGGAAGGTGTCCAATCAGCCCCAGCATTTT. This codes for CASSLRKVSNQPQHF.

This chain uses TRBV7-9 with TRBJ2-7; D assignment may be TRBD1 or TRBD2 (6 bases each). Germline loops: CDR1 SEHNR, CDR2 FQNEAQ (reference sequence). Trimming left V 5 bases short and J 4 bases short, with 18 bases between. There are 15 residues in the CDR3. CDR3 DNA sequence: TGTGCCAGCAGCCCCAAGACAGGACGGGAGTACGAGCAGTACTTC. Protein product: CASSPKTGREYEQYF.

The table lists this clonotype with a few counts. The chain combines TRBV15 with TRBJ2-5; no firm D call. The CDR3 spans 15 residues. Per the germline V gene, CDR1 is LNHNV and CDR2 is YYDKDF (reference sequence). Trimming left V 0 bases short and J 2 bases short, with 10 bases between. For the CDR3, the DNA is TGTGCCACCAGCAGAGAAGTCCGGCGGCAAGAGACCCAGTACTTC. Protein product: CATSREVRRQETQYF.

V is TRBV7-9 and J is TRBJ1-2; D not resolved. V was clipped by 5 bases and J by 8 bases, with 18 bases between them. CDR3 length: 14 amino acids. Looked up from germline, CDR1 is SEHNR and CDR2 is FQNEAQ (reference sequence). CDR3 protein: CASSTQRTPFGYTF. Here the CDR3 DNA reads TGTGCCAGCAGCACCCAGCGTACCCCCTTCGGCTACACCTTC.

J is TRBJ2-3 and V is TRBV7-8; D might be TRBD2 (6 bases). The CDR3 is made up of 15 amino acids. V was clipped by 10 bases and J by 0 bases, with 17 bases between them. CDR1 and CDR2 (germline): SGHVS, FQNEAQ. Written as DNA, the CDR3 is TGTGCCACCAGACCAGGGAGGACTAGCACAGATACGCAGTATTTT. The encoded protein is CATRPGRTSTDTQYF.

Concerning this clonotype: At one of its ends the junction is not consistent with the germline gene, which may arise from a read error. This sequence joins TRBV2 and TRBJ2-3, with D hard to call. Germline V gives CDR1 SNHLY, CDR2 FYNNEI. The CDR3 length is 13 residues. The CDR3 loop reads CASHEHARDTQYF. CDR3 DNA: TGCGCCAGCCATGAGCATGCGCGAGATACGCAGTATTTT.

This clonotype has a handful of counts. The chain uses TRBV11-1 and TRBJ2-3; 11 bases map to TRBD2. Per the germline V gene, CDR1 is SGHAT and CDR2 is FQDESV (reference sequence). CDR3 length equals 16 residues. V shed 5 bases, J shed 3 bases, and the junction held 7 bases outside the gene matches. CDR3 residues: CASSLRRTSGTDTQYF. DNA of the CDR3: TGTGCCAGCAGCCTTAGGCGGACTAGCGGGACAGATACGCAGTATTTT.

This clonotype has a handful of counts. The chain recombines TRBV5-1 with TRBJ2-1; 10 bases fit TRBD1. Germline V gene sequence: CDR1 SGHRS, CDR2 YFSETQ. The CDR3 is 15 amino acids. J lost 7 bases, V lost 3 bases, and 7 bases had no gene match. CDR3 region: CASSWTGGVRNEQFF. The CDR3 region has the DNA TGCGCCAGCAGCTGGACAGGGGGGGTAAGGAATGAGCAGTTCTTC. The variable domain in full, completed from reference TRBV5-1 and TRBJ2-1, reads KAGVTQTPRYLIKTRGQQVTLSCSPISGHRSVSWYQQTPGQGLQFLFEYFSETQRNKGNFPGRFSGRQFSNSRSEMNVSTLELGDSALYLCASSWTGGVRNEQFFGPGTRLTVL.

The sample holds a few counts of this clonotype. The V and J genes are TRBV13 and TRBJ1-2; the D is unclear. V lost 7 bases and J lost 4, with 13 bases in between. The CDR3 totals 13 residues. Germline lookup yields CDR1 PRHDT and CDR2 FYEKMQ (reference sequence). CDR3: CASTAGSVYGYTF. The CDR3 coding sequence is TGTGCCAGCACCGCCGGGAGTGTCTATGGCTACACCTTC.

A word on this clonotype: This could be a read error, since a much larger clone is one nucleotide away. The V gene is TRBV14, the J gene TRBJ2-3; D possibly corresponds to TRBD2 (5 bases). In germline, CDR1 is SGHDN, CDR2 FVKESK. The CDR3 is made up of 14 amino acids. CDR3 protein: CASSRLASIDTQYF. CDR3 sequence (DNA): TGTGCCAGCAGCCGACTCGCTAGCATAGATACGCAGTATTTT. The full variable domain, with the rest looked up from reference TRBV14 and TRBJ2-3, is EAGVTQFPSHSVIEKGQTVTLRCDPISGHDNLYWYRRVMGKEIKFLLHFVKESKQDESGMPNNRFLAERTGGTYSTLKVQPAELEDSGVYFCASSRLASIDTQYFGPGTRLTVL.

This clonotype was seen a few times. The V call is TRBV20-1, the J call TRBJ2-5, with 8 bases that match TRBD2. The V segment lost 0 bases and the J segment 2 bases; nucleotides outside the gene matches: 8. The germline CDR1 and CDR2 sequences are DFQATT and SNEGSKA (reference sequence). This CDR3 has 16 residues. The CDR3 DNA is TGCAGTGCTAGAGATCCCGGGGGGGCGGGGCAAGAGACCCAGTACTTC. Translated, it gives CSARDPGGAGQETQYF.

The rearrangement joins TRBV28 to TRBJ2-5, with 11 bases identical to TRBD2. The end of the DNA is better explained by TRBJ2-1, so the J call may be wrong. CDR1 is MDHEN, CDR2 SYDVKM, per germline. This CDR3 region has 16 residues. Written as DNA, the CDR3 is TGTGCCAGCAGCCCACCTAGCGGGGGGCGGCAAGAGACCCAGTTCTTC. It encodes CASSPPSGGRQETQFF.

CDR3 in DNA: TGTGCCAGCACCTTGACAGAGCATCAGCCCCAGCATTTT. Encoded protein: CASTLTEHQPQHF. The V and J genes are TRBV12-3 or TRBV12-4 and TRBJ1-5; tentatively, D is TRBD1 (5 bases). CDR3 length: 13 amino acids. With 7 bases removed from V and 5 bases from J, the gap between germline ends came to 12 bases.

The rearrangement uses TRBV3-1 and TRBJ1-4; a weak D match, TRBD1 (6 bases). The CDR3 runs to 16 residues. With 0 bases removed from V and 3 bases from J, the gap between germline ends came to 11 bases. Germline CDR1 and CDR2: LGHDT and YNNKEL (reference sequence). The CDR3 nucleotides read TGTGCCAGCAGCCAAGATTGGGGGCTAGCTAATGAAAAACTGTTTTTT. It codes for CASSQDWGLANEKLFF.

The J gene is TRBJ2-4, the V gene TRBV5-5, with unresolved D. The germline CDR1 and CDR2 sequences are SGHKS and YYEKEE (reference sequence). With 0 bases removed from V and 13 bases from J, the gap between germline ends came to 17 bases. The CDR3 is 14 amino acids. As DNA, the CDR3 is TGTGCCAGCAGCTTGGCCGATCGGAACAATGAGCAGTACTTC. This translates into CASSLADRNNEQYF.

Only a few counts were recorded for this clonotype. CDR3 nucleotides: TGTGCCAGCAGAACCGGGACAGGGGACGAGCAGTACTTC. Residues: CASRTGTGDEQYF. The rearrangement links TRBV6-5 to TRBJ2-7; 10 positions match TRBD1. V was clipped by 6 bases and J by 5 bases; unmatched bases: 4. The germline gives CDR1 MNHEY, CDR2 SVGAGI. The CDR3 runs to 13 residues.